The rows below give T cell receptor beta chains drawn from one sample of a study of OX40 agonist ivuxolimab in advanced cancers. The repertoire was sequenced with immunoSEQ multiplex PCR; TCRdb's copy has only in-frame clones and lacks some. Altogether 55,000 to 65,000 clones are present, over 80% being singletons, with the ten largest covering 1.9%. The sequences come from CD4+ or CD8+ T cells sorted from blood, collected in a trial of the OX40 agonist ivuxolimab. The receptors were gathered from an adult with an advanced solid tumor such as melanoma, head and neck, liver or kidney cancer. CDR3s include the opening cysteine and the closing phenylalanine or tryptophan.

V,CDR3
TRBV5-6,CASSLRTGPHEQFF
TRBV2,CASSDSGQKSQPQHF
TRBV20-1,CSAPRNTEAFF
TRBV7-9,CASSSLGWTEAFF
TRBV19,CASSIGVEQYF
TRBV30,CAWRDETGDYGYTF
TRBV18,CASSPKAGSYNEQFF
TRBV19,CASSKPDYNEQFF
TRBV19,CASSPTDTLINYGYTF
TRBV6-5,CASSSDRANTGELFF
TRBV5-8,CASSSYGQGTYEQYF
TRBV6-5,CASRSGGNYEQYF
TRBV6-1,CASSERPAGVGNNEQFF
TRBV19,CASSMGQVSNQPQHF
TRBV7-2,CASSQGGNIQYF
TRBV28,CASSFTPRRDTGELFF
TRBV6-5,CASSFVVDSNYGYTF
TRBV18,CASSPQERRGTDTQYF
TRBV10-1,CASSETVVQGYTF
TRBV19,CASTRGQTYEQYF
TRBV7-2,CASSLVLGAAGELFF
TRBV4-3,CASSQDIGGRGYGYTF
TRBV25-1,CASSEHDRGTEAFF
TRBV29-1,CSVQSGANTGELFF
TRBV7-9,CASSLPTSLQETQYF
TRBV7-2,CASSRGQDTDTQYF
TRBV9,CASSVLNPDTQYF
TRBV5-1,CASSLAAEPGNTIYF
TRBV1,CTSSQMGHHTGELFF
TRBV2,CASSDGTSGGMNNEQFF
TRBV19,CASSIAAGDVGTGELFF
TRBV6-1,CASTQGGDTDTQYF
TRBV7-9,CASPSQELMNTEAFF
TRBV11-3,CASSQTFNEQFF
TRBV7-2,CASSLSGGSGANVLTF
TRBV9,CASSPYGLAGGPGELFF
TRBV6-6,CASSFDRGAKNIQYF
TRBV7-6,CASAGQGGNEQYF
TRBV15,CATSRSQGLGYGYTF
TRBV19,CASSIQGDTDTQYF
TRBV7-8,CASSSLPGTATNTGELFF
TRBV7-2,CASSFVSYEQYF
TRBV5-1,CASTLMGATGNTIYF
TRBV19,CASSIRLAGRYNEQFF
TRBV9,CASSAFYTTTDTQYF
TRBV2,CASSAGGQGNAQYF
TRBV19,CASSTMGQLNQPQHF
TRBV27,CASSLKASNGQGKRGELFF
TRBV6-6,CASSYAKGTEAFF
TRBV18,CASSPGTDLPAGGYTF
TRBV11-2,CASSPYPGGTEAFF